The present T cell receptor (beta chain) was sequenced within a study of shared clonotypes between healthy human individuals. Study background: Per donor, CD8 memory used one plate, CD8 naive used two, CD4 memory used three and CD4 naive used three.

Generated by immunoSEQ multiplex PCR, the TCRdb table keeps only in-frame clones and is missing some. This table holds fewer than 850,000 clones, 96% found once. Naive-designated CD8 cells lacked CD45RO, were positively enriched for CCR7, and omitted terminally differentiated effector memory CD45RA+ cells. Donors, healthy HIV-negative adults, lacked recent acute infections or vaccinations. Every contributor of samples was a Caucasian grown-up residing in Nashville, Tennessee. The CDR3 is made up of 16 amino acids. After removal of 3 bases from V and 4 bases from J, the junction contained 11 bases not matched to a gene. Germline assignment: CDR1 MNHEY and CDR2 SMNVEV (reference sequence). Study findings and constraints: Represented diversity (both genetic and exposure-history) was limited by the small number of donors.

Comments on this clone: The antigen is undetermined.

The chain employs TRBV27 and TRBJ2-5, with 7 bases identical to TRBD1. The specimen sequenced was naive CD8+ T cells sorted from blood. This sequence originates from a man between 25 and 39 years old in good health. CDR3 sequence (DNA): TGTGCCAGCAGTTTCCGCCAACAGGGGTGGCGAGAGACCCAGTACTTC. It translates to CASSFRQQGWRETQYF.